What follows is one T cell receptor (beta chain) and its context. Antigen: not known. Some clones are missing from TCRdb's copy, which holds only in-frame ones; the method was immunoSEQ multiplex PCR. Of 200,000 or so clones in the sample, about nine tenths were seen once. This sample was taken from a study of T cell responses to AZD1222 COVID-19 vaccine. V gave up 0 bases and J gave up 8 bases, with 17 bases separating them. Germline V gives CDR1 MNHEY, CDR2 SMNVEV (reference sequence). The CDR3 is 16 amino acids. Findings of the study overall: AZD1222 recipients seropositive at baseline numbered only five to seven.

The genes are TRBV27 and TRBJ2-1, with D perhaps matching TRBD2 (5 bases). The sequence derives from an adult in good health. Sequences were derived from peripheral blood, sampled on day 0 of AZD1222 vaccination. Written as DNA, the CDR3 is TGTGCCAGCAGTTTATCGGGAGTCTCTCGGATCGATGAGCAGTTCTTC. Translation gives CASSLSGVSRIDEQFF.